The sequence of this TCR beta chain was determined in a study of identical twins. V was pared by 3 bases and J by 3 bases, with 9 bases between. The length of the CDR3 is 13 residues. From germline, CDR1 is DFQATT and CDR2 SNEGSKA (reference sequence). TCRdb analysed the 5' RACE reads with MiXCR anew, one entry per CDR3 protein. This sample carries 700,000 or so distinct CDR3 sequences, 20% to 25% of them seen once, and the ten largest clones take 4.3%. The same sample was also studied in work on T cells expressing NK-cell markers. As reported in that work: Dominant NKG2C+ clonotypes accounted for about 1.0-8% of CD8+ T cells in about 6 donors.

The receptor was isolated from a woman younger than 30 in good health. Sequencing was performed on PBMCs. V and J are TRBV20-1 and TRBJ1-3; no definite D call. The chain's CDR3 is CSASDSIGNTIYF. For the CDR3, the DNA is TGCAGTGCTAGCGATAGCATTGGAAACACCATATATTTT.